This entry concerns a single T cell receptor beta chain. The data stem from a study of blood T cell repertoires in COVID-19. Background on the study: From T cells, B-cell-depleted T cells, or PBMCs came the material, which was cDNA or gDNA.

Trimming shortened V by 5 bases and J by 1 base, and 9 bases separated the two germline ends. CDR3 length: 13 amino acids. CDR1 SGHNT and CDR2 YENEEA come from the germline V gene. Measured with immunoSEQ multiplex PCR; TCRdb has only the in-frame clones, and not every one. The table shows 150,000 to 200,000 clones, with about 89% occurring only once. This sequence was found in a man younger than 35 who had recovered from COVID-19. The sequenced sample consisted of peripheral blood. The gene calls are TRBV11-3 and TRBJ2-7; weak D call: TRBD2 (6 bases). In nucleotides, the CDR3 is TGTGCCAGCAGCCGTCGGGGGTCCTACGAGCAGTACTTC. Amino acids: CASSRRGSYEQYF.